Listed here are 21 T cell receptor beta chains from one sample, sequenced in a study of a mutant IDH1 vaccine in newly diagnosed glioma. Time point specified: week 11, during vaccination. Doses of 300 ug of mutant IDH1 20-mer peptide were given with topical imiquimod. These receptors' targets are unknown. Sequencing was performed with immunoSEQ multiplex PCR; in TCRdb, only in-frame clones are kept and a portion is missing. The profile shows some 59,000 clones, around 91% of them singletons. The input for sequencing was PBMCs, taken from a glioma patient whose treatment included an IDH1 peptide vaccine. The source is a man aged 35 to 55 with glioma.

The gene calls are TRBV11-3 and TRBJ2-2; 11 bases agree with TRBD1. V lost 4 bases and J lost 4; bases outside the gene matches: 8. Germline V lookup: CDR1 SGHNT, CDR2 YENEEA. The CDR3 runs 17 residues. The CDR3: CASSSSRGTGGTGELFF. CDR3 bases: TGTGCCAGCAGCTCGTCCCGCGGGACAGGGGGCACCGGGGAGCTGTTTTTT.

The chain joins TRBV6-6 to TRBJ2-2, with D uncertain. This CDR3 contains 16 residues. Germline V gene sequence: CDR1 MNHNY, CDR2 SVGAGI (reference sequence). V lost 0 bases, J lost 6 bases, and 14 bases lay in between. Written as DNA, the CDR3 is TGTGCCAGCAGTTACTCGAAGGATGCAGGCGCCGGGGAGCTGTTTTTT. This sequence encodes CASSYSKDAGAGELFF.

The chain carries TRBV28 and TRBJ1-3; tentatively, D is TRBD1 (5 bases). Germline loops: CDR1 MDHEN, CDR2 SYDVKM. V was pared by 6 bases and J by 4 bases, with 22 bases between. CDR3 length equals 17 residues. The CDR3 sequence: CASRLPISSTAGNTIYF. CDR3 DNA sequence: TGTGCCAGCAGACTCCCAATCTCCTCGACAGCGGGAAACACCATATATTTT.

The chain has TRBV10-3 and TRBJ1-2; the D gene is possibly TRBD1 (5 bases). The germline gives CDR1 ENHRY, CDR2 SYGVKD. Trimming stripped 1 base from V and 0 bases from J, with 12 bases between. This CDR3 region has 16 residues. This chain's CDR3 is CAISEWGEVPNYGYTF. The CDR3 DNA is TGTGCCATCAGTGAGTGGGGGGAGGTCCCTAACTATGGCTACACCTTC.

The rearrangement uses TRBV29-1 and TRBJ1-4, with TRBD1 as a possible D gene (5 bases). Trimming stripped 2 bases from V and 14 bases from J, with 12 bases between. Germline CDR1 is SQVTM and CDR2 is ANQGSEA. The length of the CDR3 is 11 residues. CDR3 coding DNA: TGCAGCGTTGAATCGGGGCAGTATCTGTTTTTT. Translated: CSVESGQYLFF.

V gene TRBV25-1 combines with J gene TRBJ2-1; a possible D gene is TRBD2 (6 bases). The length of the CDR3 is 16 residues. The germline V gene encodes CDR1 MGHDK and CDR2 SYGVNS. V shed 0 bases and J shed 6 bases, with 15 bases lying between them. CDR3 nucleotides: TGTGCCAGCAGTGAATATAAGGACAAGCGGGTCAATGAGCAGTTCTTC. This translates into CASSEYKDKRVNEQFF.

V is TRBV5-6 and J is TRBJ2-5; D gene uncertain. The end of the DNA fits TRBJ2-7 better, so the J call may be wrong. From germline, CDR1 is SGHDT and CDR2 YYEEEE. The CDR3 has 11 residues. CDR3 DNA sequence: TGTGCCAGCAGCTTAGCATACGAGCAGTACTTC. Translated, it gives CASSLAYEQYF.

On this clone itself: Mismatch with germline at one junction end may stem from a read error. CDR3 sequence: CVSSEAEGTEETQYF. The CDR3 nucleotides read TGTGTCAGCAGTGAAGCGGAGGGGACGGAGGAGACCCAGTACTTC. This sequence joins TRBV2 and TRBJ2-5; TRBD2 might be the D (6 bases). The CDR3 covers 15 residues. The V gene's germline CDR1 is SNHLY and CDR2 FYNNEI.

The CDR3 DNA is TGTGCCAGCAGCGCGATTCCGGGACTCCGGGCTGAAGCTTTCTTT. Its protein is CASSAIPGLRAEAFF. This chain joins TRBV9 and TRBJ1-1; D perhaps matches TRBD1 (5 bases). This CDR3 has 15 residues. Germline V gene sequence: CDR1 SGDLS, CDR2 YYNGEE. Trimming left V 3 bases short and J 6 bases short, with 18 bases between.

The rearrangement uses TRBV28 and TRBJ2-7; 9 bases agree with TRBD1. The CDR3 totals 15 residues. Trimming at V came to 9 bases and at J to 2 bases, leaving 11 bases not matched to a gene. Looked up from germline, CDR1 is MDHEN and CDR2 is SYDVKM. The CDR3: CASRGPRQGAYEQYF. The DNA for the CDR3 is TGTGCCAGTAGAGGCCCTCGACAGGGGGCCTACGAGCAGTACTTC.

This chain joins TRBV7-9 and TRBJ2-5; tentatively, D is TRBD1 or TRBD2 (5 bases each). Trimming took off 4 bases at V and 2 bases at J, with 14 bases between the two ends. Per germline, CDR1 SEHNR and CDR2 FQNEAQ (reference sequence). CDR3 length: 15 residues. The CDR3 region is CASSWLAGAQETQYF. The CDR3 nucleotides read TGTGCCAGCAGCTGGTTGGCCGGGGCGCAAGAGACCCAGTACTTC.

The CDR3 sequence: CASSLGVSGGADTQYF. In DNA, the CDR3 is TGTGCCAGCAGCTTAGGGGTTAGCGGGGGGGCAGATACGCAGTATTTT. The chain is built from TRBV11-2 and TRBJ2-3; 11 nucleotides match TRBD2. The germline gives CDR1 SGHAT, CDR2 FQNNGV. The CDR3 loop spans 16 amino acids. V lost 1 base, J lost 4 bases, and 4 bases stayed unmatched.

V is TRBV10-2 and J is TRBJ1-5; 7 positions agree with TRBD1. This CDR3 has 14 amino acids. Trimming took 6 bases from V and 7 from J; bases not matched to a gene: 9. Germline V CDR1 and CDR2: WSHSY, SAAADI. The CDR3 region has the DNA TGCGCCAGCAGGCCTGCAGGGGGTGACCAGCCCCAGCATTTT. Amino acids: CASRPAGGDQPQHF.

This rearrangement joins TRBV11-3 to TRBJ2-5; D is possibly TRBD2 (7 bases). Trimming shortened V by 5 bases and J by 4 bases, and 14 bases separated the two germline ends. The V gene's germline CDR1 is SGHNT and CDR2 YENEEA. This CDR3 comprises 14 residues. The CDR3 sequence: CASSQGRGTETQYF. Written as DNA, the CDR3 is TGTGCCAGCAGCCAGGGGCGGGGGACAGAGACCCAGTACTTC. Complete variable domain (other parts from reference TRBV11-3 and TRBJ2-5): EAGVVQSPRYKIIEKKQPVAFWCNPISGHNTLYWYLQNLGQGPELLIRYENEEAVDDSQLPKDRFSAERLKGVDSTLKIQPAELGDSAVYLCASSQGRGTETQYFGPGTRLLVL.

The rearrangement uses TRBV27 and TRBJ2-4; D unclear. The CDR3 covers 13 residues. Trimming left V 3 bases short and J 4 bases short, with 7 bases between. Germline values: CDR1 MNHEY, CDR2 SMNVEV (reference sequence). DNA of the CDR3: TGTGCCAGCAGTTTGACTGAAAAAAACATTCAGTACTTC. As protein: CASSLTEKNIQYF.

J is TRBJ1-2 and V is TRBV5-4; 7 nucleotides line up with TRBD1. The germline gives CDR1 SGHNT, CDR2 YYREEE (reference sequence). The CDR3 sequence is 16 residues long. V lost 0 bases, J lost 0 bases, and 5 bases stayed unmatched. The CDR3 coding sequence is TGTGCCAGCAGCTTGGGCGCGGGACAGACTAACTATGGCTACACCTTC. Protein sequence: CASSLGAGQTNYGYTF.

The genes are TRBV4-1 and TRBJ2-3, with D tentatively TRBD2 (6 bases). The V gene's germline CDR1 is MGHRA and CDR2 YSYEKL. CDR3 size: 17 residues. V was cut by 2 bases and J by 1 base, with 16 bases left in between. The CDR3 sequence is CASSQPDRGFGTDTQYF. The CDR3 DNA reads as TGCGCCAGCAGCCAACCAGACCGGGGGTTTGGCACAGATACGCAGTATTTT.

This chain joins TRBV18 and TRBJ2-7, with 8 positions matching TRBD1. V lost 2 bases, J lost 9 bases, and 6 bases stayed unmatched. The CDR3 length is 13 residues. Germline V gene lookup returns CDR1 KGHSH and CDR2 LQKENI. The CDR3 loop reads CASSPGQGPGQYV. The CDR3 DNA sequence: TGTGCCAGCTCACCAGGACAGGGCCCCGGGCAGTACGTC.

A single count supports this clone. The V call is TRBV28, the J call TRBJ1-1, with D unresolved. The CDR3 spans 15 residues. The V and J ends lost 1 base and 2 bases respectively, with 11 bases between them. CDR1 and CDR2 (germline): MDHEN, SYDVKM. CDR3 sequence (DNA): TGTGCCAGCAGTTTATTTTCGCAGTACAACACTGAAGCTTTCTTT. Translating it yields CASSLFSQYNTEAFF.

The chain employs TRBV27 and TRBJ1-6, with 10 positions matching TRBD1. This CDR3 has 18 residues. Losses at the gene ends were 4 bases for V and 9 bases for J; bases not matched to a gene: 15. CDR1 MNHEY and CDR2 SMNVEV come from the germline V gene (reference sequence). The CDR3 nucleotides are TGTGCCAGCAGTTCCTCCGGGACAGGGGTAAATCGGGGTTCACCCCTCCACTTT. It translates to CASSSSGTGVNRGSPLHF.

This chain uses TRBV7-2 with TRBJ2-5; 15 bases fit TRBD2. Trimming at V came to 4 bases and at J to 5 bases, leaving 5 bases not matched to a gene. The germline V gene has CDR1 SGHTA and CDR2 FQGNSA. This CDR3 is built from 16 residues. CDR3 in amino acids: CASSSRTSGGAETQYF. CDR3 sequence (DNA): TGTGCCAGCAGCTCCCGGACTAGCGGGGGGGCCGAGACCCAGTACTTC.